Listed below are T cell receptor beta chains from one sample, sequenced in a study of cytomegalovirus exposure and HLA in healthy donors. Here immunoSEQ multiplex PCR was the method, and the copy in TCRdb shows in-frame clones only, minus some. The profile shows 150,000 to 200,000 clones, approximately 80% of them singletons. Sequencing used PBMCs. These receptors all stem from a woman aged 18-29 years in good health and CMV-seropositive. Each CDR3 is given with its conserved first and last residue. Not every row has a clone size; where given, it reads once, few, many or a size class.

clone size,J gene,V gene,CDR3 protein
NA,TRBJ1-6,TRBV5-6,CASSLLGGRGRNSPLHF
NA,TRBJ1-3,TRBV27,CASSPGGGNTIYF
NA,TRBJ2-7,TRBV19,CASIGDRGEQYF
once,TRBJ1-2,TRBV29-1,CSLSGQGAYGYTF
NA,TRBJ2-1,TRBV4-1,CASSHTGLAGNEQFF
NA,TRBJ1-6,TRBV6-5,CASTNRRGDNSPLHF
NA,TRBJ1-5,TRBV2,CASSVRRGNQPQHF
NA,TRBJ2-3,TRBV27,CASSLVAGPFGDTQYF
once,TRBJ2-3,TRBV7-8,CASSFPGSFTDTQYF
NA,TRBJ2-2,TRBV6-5,CASSYSSAVTGELFF
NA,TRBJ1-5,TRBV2,CASSDPQNRHQPQHF
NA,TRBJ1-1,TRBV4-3,CASSHRDGTEAFF
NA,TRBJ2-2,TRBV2,CASSDVASRTGELFF
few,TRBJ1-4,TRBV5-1,CASSSGQGNEKLFF
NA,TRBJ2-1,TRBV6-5,CASRGGLAGFNEQFF
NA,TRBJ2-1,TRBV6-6,CASHMRGGRSEQFF
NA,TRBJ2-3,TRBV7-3,CASSQNRGEGTDTQYF
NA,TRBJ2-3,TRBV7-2,CASQTLSTDTQYF
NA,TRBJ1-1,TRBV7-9,CASSSGDRANTEAFF
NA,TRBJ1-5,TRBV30,CAWTATGDAQPQHF
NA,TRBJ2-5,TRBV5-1,CASSLVLMASGGSGETQYF
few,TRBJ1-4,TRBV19,CASSIEIPRGSSEKLFF
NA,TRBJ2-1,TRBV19,CASSITSATYNEQFF
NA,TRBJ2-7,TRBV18,CASSPFSRDEQYF
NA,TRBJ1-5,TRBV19,CASSKGLGGQRINQPQHF
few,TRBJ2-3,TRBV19,CASRPGTSGAMGDTQYF
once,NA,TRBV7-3,CASSPYPEQYF
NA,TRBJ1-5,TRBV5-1,CASSLDREYQPQHF
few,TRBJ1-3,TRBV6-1,CASSEDEDSGNTIYF
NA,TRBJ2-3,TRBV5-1,CASSLAFSMGQADTQYF
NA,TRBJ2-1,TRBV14,CASSRRPQDYNEQFF
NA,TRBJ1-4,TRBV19,CASSLTGRNEKLFF
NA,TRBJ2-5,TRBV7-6,CASSLAGGRETQYF
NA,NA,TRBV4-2,CASSQDPRGSAHEQYF
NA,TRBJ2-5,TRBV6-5,CASSFQGQEETQYF
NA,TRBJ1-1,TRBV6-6,CASSSGGEFPEAFF
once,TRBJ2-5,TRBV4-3,CASSQDPVTGGQIKETQYF
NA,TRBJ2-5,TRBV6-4,CASSDSGGKTQYF
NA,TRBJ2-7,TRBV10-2,CASSELGGRYYEQYF
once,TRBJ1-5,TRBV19,CATESTRRVNQPQHF
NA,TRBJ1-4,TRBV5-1,CASSLGGTGGRGEKLFF
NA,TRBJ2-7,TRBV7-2,CASSYGTGAYEQYF
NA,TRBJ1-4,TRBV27,CASSKDRNNEKLFF
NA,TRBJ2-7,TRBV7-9,CASSPRGRGAYEQYF
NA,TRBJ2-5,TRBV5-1,CASSLYFAQETQYF
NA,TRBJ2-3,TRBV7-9,CASSTLVSTDTQYF
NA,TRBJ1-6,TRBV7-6,CASSGQGSPNSPLHF
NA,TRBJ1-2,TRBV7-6,CASSRNPGTGPYGYTF
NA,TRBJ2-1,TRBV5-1,CASSAGGINNEQFF
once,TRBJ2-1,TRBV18,CATRRAGDGSYNEQFF
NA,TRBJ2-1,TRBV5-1,CASSLAVNEQFF
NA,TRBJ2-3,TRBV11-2,CASSFPGTSGGADTQYF
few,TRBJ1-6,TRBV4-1,CASSQDYRVGSPLHF
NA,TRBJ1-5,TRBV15,CATSRDLGRDQPQHF
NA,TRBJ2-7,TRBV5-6,CASSFGSSYEQYF